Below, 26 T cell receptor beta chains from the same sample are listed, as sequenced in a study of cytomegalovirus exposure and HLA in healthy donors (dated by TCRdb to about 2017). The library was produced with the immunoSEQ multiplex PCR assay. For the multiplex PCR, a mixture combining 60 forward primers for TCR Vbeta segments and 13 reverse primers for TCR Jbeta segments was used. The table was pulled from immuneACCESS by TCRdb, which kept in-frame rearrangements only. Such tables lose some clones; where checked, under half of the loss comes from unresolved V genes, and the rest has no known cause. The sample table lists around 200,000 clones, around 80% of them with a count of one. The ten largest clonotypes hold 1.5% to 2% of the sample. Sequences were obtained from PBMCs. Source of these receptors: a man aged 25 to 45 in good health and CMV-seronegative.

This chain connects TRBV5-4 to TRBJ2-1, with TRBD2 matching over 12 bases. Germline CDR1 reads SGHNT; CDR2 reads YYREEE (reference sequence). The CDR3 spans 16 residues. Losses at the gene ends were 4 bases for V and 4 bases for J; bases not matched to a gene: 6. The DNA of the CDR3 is TGTGCCAGCAGCGCACTGACTAGCGGGAGTTACAATGAGCAGTTCTTC. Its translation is CASSALTSGSYNEQFF. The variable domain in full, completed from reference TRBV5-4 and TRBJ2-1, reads ETGVTQSPTHLIKTRGQQVTLRCSSQSGHNTVSWYQQALGQGPQFIFQYYREEENGRGNFPPRFSGLQFPNYSSELNVNALELDDSALYLCASSALTSGSYNEQFFGPGTRLTVL.

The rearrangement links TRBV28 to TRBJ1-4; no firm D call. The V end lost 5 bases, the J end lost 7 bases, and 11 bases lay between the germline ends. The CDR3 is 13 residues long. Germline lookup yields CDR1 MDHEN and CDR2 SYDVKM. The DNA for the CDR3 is TGTGCCAGCAGTCGTCGGAGTTTTGAAAAACTGTTTTTT. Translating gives CASSRRSFEKLFF.

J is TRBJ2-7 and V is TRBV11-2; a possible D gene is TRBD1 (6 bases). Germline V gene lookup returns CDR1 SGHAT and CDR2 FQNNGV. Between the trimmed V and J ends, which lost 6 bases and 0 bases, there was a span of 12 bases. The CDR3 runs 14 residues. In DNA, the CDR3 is TGTGCCAGCAGTTGGGGGCCGTACTCCTACGAGCAGTACTTC. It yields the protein CASSWGPYSYEQYF.

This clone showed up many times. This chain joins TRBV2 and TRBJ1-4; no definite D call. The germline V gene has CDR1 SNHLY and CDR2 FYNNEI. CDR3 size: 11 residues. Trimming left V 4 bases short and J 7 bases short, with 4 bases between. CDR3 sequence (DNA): TGTGCCAGCAGTGCGGGTGAAAAACTGTTTTTT. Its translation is CASSAGEKLFF.

CDR3 nucleotides: TGTGCCAGCAGTGAAGGCAGGGGGGACACCGGGGAGCTGTTTTTT. Its translation: CASSEGRGDTGELFF. The chain is built from TRBV25-1 and TRBJ2-2; possible D gene TRBD1, 7 bases. The CDR3 consists of 15 residues. Trimming removed 2 bases from V and 3 bases from J, with 10 bases in between. The germline V gene encodes CDR1 MGHDK and CDR2 SYGVNS.

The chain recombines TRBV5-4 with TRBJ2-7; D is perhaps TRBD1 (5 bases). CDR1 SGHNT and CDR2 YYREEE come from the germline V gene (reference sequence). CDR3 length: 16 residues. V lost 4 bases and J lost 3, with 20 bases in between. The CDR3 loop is CASSPGRAGIGYEQYF. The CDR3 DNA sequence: TGTGCCAGCAGCCCTGGAAGGGCAGGGATAGGCTACGAGCAGTACTTC.

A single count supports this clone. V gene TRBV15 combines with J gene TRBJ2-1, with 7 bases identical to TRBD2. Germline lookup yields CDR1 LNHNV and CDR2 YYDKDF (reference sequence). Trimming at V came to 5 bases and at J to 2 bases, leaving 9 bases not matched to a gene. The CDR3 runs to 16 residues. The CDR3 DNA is TGTGCCACCAGCGCCGCGCGGGGGAGTGCCTACAATGAGCAGTTCTTC. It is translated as CATSAARGSAYNEQFF. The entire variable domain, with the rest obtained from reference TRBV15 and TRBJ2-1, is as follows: DAMVIQNPRYQVTQFGKPVTLSCSQTLNHNVMYWYQQKSSQAPKLLFHYYDKDFNNEADTPDNFQSRRPNTSFCFLDIRSPGLGDTAMYLCATSAARGSAYNEQFFGPGTRLTVL.

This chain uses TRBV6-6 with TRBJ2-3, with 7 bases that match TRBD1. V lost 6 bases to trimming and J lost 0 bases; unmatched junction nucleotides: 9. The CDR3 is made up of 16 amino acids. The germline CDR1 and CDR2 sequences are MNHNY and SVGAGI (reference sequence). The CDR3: CASRGDRVESTDTQYF. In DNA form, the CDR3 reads TGTGCCAGCAGGGGAGACAGGGTAGAAAGCACAGATACGCAGTATTTT.

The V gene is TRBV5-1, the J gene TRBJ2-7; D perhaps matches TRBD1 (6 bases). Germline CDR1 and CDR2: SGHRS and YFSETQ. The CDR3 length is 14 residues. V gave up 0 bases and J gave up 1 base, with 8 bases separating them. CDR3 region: CASSLATGSYEQYF. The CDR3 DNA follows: TGCGCCAGCAGCTTGGCAACAGGGTCCTACGAGCAGTACTTC. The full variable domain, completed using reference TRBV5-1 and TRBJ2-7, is KAGVTQTPRYLIKTRGQQVTLSCSPISGHRSVSWYQQTPGQGLQFLFEYFSETQRNKGNFPGRFSGRQFSNSRSEMNVSTLELGDSALYLCASSLATGSYEQYFGPGTRLTVT.

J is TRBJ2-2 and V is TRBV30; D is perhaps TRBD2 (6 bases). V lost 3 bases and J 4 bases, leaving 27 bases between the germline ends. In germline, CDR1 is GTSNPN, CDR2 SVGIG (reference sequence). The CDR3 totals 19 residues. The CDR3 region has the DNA TGTGCCTGGAGACCCACTGCGGCGGGATCTTTAAGTGGCACCGGGGAGCTGTTTTTT. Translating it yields CAWRPTAAGSLSGTGELFF.

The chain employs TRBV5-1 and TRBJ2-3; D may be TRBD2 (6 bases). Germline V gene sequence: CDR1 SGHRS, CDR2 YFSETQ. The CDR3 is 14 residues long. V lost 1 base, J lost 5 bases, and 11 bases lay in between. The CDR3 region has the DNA TGCGCCAGCAGCTTGAATAGCGGAGGAGATACGCAGTATTTT. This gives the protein CASSLNSGGDTQYF. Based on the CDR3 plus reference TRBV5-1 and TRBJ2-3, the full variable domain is KAGVTQTPRYLIKTRGQQVTLSCSPISGHRSVSWYQQTPGQGLQFLFEYFSETQRNKGNFPGRFSGRQFSNSRSEMNVSTLELGDSALYLCASSLNSGGDTQYFGPGTRLTVL.

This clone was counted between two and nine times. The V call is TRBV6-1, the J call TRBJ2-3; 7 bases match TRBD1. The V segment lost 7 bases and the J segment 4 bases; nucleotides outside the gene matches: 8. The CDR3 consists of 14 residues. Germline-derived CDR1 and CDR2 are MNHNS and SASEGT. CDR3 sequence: CASIRGQLPDTQYF. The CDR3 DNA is TGTGCCAGCATCCGGGGACAGTTGCCAGATACGCAGTATTTT.

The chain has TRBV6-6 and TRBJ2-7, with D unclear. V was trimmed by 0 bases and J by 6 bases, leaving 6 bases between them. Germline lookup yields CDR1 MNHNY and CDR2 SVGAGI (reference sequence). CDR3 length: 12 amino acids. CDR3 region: CASSYSTAEQYF. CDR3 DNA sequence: TGTGCCAGCAGTTACTCTACAGCCGAGCAGTACTTC.

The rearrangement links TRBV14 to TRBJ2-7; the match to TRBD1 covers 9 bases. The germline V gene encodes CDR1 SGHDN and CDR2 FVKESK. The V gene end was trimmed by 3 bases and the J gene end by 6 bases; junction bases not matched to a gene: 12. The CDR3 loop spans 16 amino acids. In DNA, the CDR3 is TGTGCCAGCAGCCACGTAAAGGGACAGGGACGTGTCGAGCAGTACTTC. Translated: CASSHVKGQGRVEQYF.

The DNA of the CDR3 is TGCGCCAGCAGCCACCCCAGATGGGGCAGGGACTATGGCTACACCTTC. It encodes CASSHPRWGRDYGYTF. The chain links TRBV4-1 to TRBJ1-2; D might be TRBD1 (5 bases). Germline CDR1 MGHRA, CDR2 YSYEKL. Trimming left V 3 bases short and J 3 bases short, with 17 bases between. The CDR3 consists of 16 residues.

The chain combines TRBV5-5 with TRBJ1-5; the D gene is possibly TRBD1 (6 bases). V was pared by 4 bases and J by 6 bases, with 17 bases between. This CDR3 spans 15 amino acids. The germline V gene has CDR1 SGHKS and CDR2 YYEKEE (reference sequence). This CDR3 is CASSPRGLEFQPQHF. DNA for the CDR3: TGTGCCAGCAGCCCCAGGGGTTTGGAATTTCAGCCCCAGCATTTT.

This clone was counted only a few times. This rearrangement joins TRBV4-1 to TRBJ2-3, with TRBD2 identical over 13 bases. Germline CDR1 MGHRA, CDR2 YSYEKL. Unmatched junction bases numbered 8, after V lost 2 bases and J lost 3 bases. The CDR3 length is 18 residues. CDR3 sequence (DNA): TGCGCCAGCAGCCAAACTCATGGACTAGCGGGAGCTACAGATACGCAGTATTTT. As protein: CASSQTHGLAGATDTQYF.

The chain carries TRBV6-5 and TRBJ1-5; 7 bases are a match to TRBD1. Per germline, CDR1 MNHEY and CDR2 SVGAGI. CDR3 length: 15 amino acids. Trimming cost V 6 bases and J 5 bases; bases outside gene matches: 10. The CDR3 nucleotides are TGTGCCAGCAGAAGGGCCCGGGACAGCGATCAGCCCCAGCATTTT. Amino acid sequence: CASRRARDSDQPQHF.

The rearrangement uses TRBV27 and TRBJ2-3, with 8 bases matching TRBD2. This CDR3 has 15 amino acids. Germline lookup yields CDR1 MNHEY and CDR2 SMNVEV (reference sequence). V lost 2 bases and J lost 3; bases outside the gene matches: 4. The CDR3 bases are TGTGCCAGCAGTTTACGGCGGGAGGTGACAGATACGCAGTATTTT. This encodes CASSLRREVTDTQYF.

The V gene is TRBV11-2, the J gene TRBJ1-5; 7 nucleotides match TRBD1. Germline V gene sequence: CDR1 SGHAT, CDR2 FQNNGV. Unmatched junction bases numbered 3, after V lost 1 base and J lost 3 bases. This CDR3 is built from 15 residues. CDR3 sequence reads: CASSLGTGPNQPQHF. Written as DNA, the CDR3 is TGTGCCAGCAGCTTAGGGACAGGTCCCAATCAGCCCCAGCATTTT.

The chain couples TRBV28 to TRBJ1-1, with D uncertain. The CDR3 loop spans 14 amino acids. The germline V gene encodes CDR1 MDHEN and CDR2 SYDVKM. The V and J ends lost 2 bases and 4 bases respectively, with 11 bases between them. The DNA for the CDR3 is TGTGCCAGCAGTTTAAGAGGGAGGCGCACTGAAGCTTTCTTT. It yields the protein CASSLRGRRTEAFF.

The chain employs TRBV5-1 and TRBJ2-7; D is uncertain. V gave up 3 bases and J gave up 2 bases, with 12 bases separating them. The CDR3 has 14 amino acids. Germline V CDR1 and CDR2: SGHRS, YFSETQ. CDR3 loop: CASSSAGYPYEQYF. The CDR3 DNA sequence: TGCGCCAGCAGCTCGGCAGGCTATCCCTACGAGCAGTACTTC.

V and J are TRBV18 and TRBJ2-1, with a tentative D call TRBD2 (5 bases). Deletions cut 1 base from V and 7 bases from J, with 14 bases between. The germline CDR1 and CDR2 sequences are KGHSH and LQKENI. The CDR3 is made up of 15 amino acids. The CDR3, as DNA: TGTGCCAGCTCACCACTTTCTAGCAACTCTAATGAGCAGTTCTTC. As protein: CASSPLSSNSNEQFF.

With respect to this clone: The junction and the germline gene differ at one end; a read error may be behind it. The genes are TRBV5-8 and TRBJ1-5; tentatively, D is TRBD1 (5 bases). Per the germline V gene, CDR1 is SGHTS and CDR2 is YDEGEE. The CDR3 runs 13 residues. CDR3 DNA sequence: TGTGCCAGCAGCATTGGGGACTGGACAAAAAGACGGTTT. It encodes CASSIGDWTKRRF.

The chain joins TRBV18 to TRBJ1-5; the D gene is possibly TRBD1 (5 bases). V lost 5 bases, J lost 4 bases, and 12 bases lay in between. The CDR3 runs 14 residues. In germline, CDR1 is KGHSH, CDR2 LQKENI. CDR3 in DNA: TGTGCCAGCTCATTCTCAGACAGTAATCAGCCCCAGCATTTT. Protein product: CASSFSDSNQPQHF.

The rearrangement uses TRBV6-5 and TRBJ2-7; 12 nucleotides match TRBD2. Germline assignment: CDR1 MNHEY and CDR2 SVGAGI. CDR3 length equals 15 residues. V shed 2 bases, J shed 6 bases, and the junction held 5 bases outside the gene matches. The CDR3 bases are TGTGCCAGCAGTTACCTGACTAGCGGGAGAGGCGAGCAGTACTTC. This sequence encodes CASSYLTSGRGEQYF.